A selection of T cell receptor beta chains follows, all from one sample in a study of blood T cell repertoires in COVID-19. Sequencing used immunoSEQ multiplex PCR; TCRdb keeps in-frame clones, though not all of them. The sample has about 110,000 clones, 72% seen once. The specimen sequenced was peripheral blood. The receptors originated from an older woman with acute or convalescent COVID-19. Each CDR3 is given with its conserved first and last residue. The order of the fields is J gene, V gene, D gene, clone size, CDR3 length, CDR3 protein, CDR3 DNA. D genes are given only for firm matches. Only part of the rows carry a size: once, few, many, or a class if the clone is expanded.

TRBJ1-2	TRBV2	TRBD1	NA	14	CASSVGGQNYGYTF	TGTGCCAGCAGTGTGGGGGGACAGAACTATGGCTACACCTTC
TRBJ2-7	TRBV28	TRBD1	NA	16	CASSSASGTGGSEQYF	TGTGCCAGCAGTTCAGCCTCCGGGACAGGGGGCTCCGAGCAGTACTTC
TRBJ2-5	TRBV9	NA	NA	14	CASSFSVGGETQYF	TGTGCCAGCAGCTTTTCCGTGGGGGGAGAGACCCAGTACTTC
TRBJ1-1	TRBV7-6	NA	NA	15	CASSLWGGKEAEAFF	TGTGCCAGCAGCTTATGGGGGGGAAAGGAAGCAGAAGCTTTCTTT
TRBJ1-5	TRBV27	NA	NA	18	CASSPFNDRRGGNQPQHF	TGTGCCAGCAGTCCCTTTAACGACCGCAGGGGCGGCAATCAGCCCCAGCATTTT
TRBJ2-1	TRBV7-8	NA	NA	13	CASSSRGNPEQFF	TGTGCCAGCAGCTCCAGGGGCAATCCTGAGCAGTTCTTC
TRBJ2-6	TRBV6-6	TRBD1	NA	16	CASRRSDRAGANVLTF	TGTGCCAGCAGGCGATCCGACAGGGCTGGGGCCAACGTCCTGACTTTC
TRBJ2-4	TRBV7-2	TRBD1	once	14	CASRGRTGRNIQYF	TGTGCCAGCAGGGGTCGGACAGGGAGAAACATTCAGTACTTC
TRBJ1-1	TRBV28	NA	NA	13	CASSFGQRAEAFF	TGTGCCAGCAGTTTTGGACAGAGAGCTGAAGCTTTCTTT
TRBJ1-5	TRBV18	TRBD1	few	14	CASSLQGAGQPQHF	TGTGCCAGCTCTCTACAGGGGGCAGGTCAGCCCCAGCATTTT
TRBJ2-7	TRBV4-2	NA	few	14	CASSRPGLSGEQYF	TGTGCCAGCAGCCGCCCAGGACTATCGGGAGAGCAGTACTTC
TRBJ1-2	TRBV2	TRBD1	once	14	CASSDTGQIYGYTF	TGTGCCAGCAGTGACACGGGACAGATCTATGGCTACACCTTC
TRBJ1-3	TRBV6-5	TRBD1	NA	14	CASKPGQTGNTIYF	TGTGCCAGCAAGCCGGGACAGACAGGAAACACCATATATTTT
TRBJ1-5	TRBV6-6	NA	few	15	CASQGGGGLLKPQHF	TGTGCCAGCCAAGGGGGGGGCGGACTATTGAAGCCCCAGCATTTT
TRBJ2-5	TRBV28	NA	NA	13	CASRNRYGETQYF	TGTGCCAGCAGGAACCGATACGGGGAGACCCAGTACTTC
TRBJ1-4	TRBV7-2	NA	NA	13	CASSFKGGGELFF	TGTGCCAGCAGCTTCAAGGGAGGGGGAGAACTGTTTTTT
TRBJ1-6	TRBV6-1	NA	NA	11	CASSEAFTLHF	TGTGCCAGCAGTGAAGCATTCACCCTCCACTTT
TRBJ2-3	TRBV14	TRBD1	NA	18	CASSRVPGQVRGTDTQYF	TGTGCCAGCAGCCGCGTCCCGGGACAGGTTCGGGGCACAGATACGCAGTATTTT
TRBJ1-2	TRBV6-1	TRBD1	NA	13	CASSYEGAFGYTF	TGTGCCAGCAGTTATGAGGGGGCGTTTGGCTACACCTTC
TRBJ1-1	TRBV5-6	TRBD1	NA	14	CASSLYRGSTEAFF	TGTGCCAGCAGCTTGTACAGGGGATCCACTGAAGCTTTCTTT